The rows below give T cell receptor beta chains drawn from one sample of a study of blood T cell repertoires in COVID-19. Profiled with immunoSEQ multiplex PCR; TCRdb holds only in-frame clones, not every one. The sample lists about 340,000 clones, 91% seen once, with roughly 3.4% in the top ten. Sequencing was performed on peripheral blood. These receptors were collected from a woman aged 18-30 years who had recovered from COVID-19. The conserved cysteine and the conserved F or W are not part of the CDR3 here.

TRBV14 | ASSQLFGIGDPGELF
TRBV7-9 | ASSLVVPLNEKLF
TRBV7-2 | ASSPTQGGIFEQF
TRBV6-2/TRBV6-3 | ASSYYAGRGSYT
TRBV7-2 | ASSISGLAEDTQY
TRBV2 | ASSYRTNTEAF
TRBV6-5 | ASSITGGSNQPQH
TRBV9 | ASSPRGVIPTSYNEQF
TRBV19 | ASSRTPGHGDLRAALSTDTQY
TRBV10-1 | ASSELEGLGTGELF
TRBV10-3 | AITGNTDTQY
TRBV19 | ASSIKYWMDRLDLNTEAF
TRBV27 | ASSRRPIGRAIDTQY
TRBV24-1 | ATSDPSDRRTQY
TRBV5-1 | ASSSDRLAGRADTQY
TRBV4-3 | ASSQDLGTVDNEKLF
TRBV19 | ASIRGVNTEAF
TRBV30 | AWSPRGWEKLF
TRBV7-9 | ASSSEPGDQPQH
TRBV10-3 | AISEISGALYGYT
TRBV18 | ASSEQAEAF
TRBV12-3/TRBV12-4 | ASSFDRGGYT
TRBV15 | ATSRETGGVGANVLT
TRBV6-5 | ATRGPGSYNEQF
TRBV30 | AWRLSGRYNSPLH
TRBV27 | ASSLRGLGTEAF
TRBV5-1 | ASSLALTGVDNEQF
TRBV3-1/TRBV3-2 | ASRRQPTGDQYLTQY
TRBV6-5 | ASSTRQREAF
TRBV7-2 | ASSLSGFPSTDTQY
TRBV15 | ATSREGGPNEQF
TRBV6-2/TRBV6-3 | ASSTRVVRTGELF
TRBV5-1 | ASSLAAGNGYT
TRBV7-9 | ASSLVGGSYNEQF
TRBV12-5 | ASGLVWLGGRGNTDTQY
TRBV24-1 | ATTGGVAGELF
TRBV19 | ASRTPGQGPGQPQH
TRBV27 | ASSLSAPGYQPQH
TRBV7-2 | ASSAQGHEQF
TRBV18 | ASSPSGTGIGELF
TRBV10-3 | AISQTASTDTQY
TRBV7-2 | ASSSQGGTGPGELF
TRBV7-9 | ASSLVEGKAEAF
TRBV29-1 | SVVPGTSGTVAKNIQY
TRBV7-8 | ASSHSGRQNIQY
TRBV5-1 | ASSSKREGLGEQF
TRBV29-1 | SVEGANLRNEQF
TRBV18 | ASSKSQGIYNEQF